The rows below give T cell receptor beta chains drawn from one sample of a study of shared clonotypes between healthy human individuals. Clones were sequenced by immunoSEQ multiplex PCR, and TCRdb holds only the in-frame ones, with some missing. The top ten clones hold approximately 1% of a sample with about 1,900,000 clones, less than 95% of them seen once. Sequencing was carried out using naive CD8+ T cells sorted from blood. The source of these receptors is a man between 18 and 29 years old in good health. CDR3s include the opening cysteine and the closing phenylalanine or tryptophan. A D gene is named only where the DNA matches it firmly.

cdr3_length j_call d_call v_call cdr3_nt cdr3_aa
14 TRBJ2-1 NA TRBV6-5 TGTGCCAGCAGTTACGTGGAGGGGGACAATGAGCAGTTCTTC CASSYVEGDNEQFF
13 TRBJ2-5 NA TRBV7-9 TGTGCCAGCAGCCAAACAGTCGAAGAGACCCAGTACTTC CASSQTVEETQYF
14 TRBJ2-6 NA TRBV9 TGTGCCAGCGGGGAACCCTCTGGGGCCAACGTCCTGACTTTC CASGEPSGANVLTF
15 TRBJ2-1 TRBD2 TRBV27 TGTGCCAGCAGCCGGACTAGCGGGGGGGTAAATGAGCAGTTCTTC CASSRTSGGVNEQFF
13 TRBJ2-7 TRBD2 TRBV11-3 TGTGCCAGCAGCTTAGCTAGCGGCTACGAGCAGTACTTC CASSLASGYEQYF
13 TRBJ1-4 NA TRBV9 TGTGCCAGCAGCGCCTCCGCTAATGAAAAACTGTTTTTT CASSASANEKLFF
13 TRBJ2-7 TRBD1 TRBV29-1 TGCAGCGCAGGGACAGGGGCGCCTTACGAGCAGTACTTC CSAGTGAPYEQYF
13 TRBJ1-1 NA TRBV7-3 TGTGCCAGCAGCTCACAGGAAAACACTGAAGCTTTCTTT CASSSQENTEAFF
13 TRBJ2-7 NA TRBV4-1 TGCGCCAGCAGTTTTGGCAGGGCCTACGAGCAGTACTTC CASSFGRAYEQYF
14 TRBJ1-1 NA TRBV27 TGTGCCAGCAGTTTAATCGGTATGAACACTGAAGCTTTCTTT CASSLIGMNTEAFF
12 TRBJ1-1 NA TRBV29-1 TGCAGCGCCTCTGTCCAGAACACTGAAGCTTTCTTT CSASVQNTEAFF
14 TRBJ1-2 NA TRBV6-1 TGTGCCAGCAGTGAAATCGACTCTAACTATGGCTACACCTTC CASSEIDSNYGYTF